This T cell receptor beta chain was sequenced for a study of molecular identifiers for immune sequencing clone quantification. This clonotype has only one observation. A single base separates this from a much larger clone, so it may be a read error. Using its own MiXCR run on the PCR reads, TCRdb lists one record per CDR3 protein. The table has about 320,000 distinct CDR3 sequences, about a quarter seen once. Per the germline V gene, CDR1 is MNHNY and CDR2 is SVGAGI (reference sequence). This CDR3 comprises 14 residues. Sequenced: naive CD8+ T cells from blood, with Jurkat cell RNA spiked in. Sample subset: FACS-sorted CD8+CD4-CCR7+CD45RA+ naive T cells. This rearrangement joins TRBV6-6 to TRBJ2-3, with TRBD1 as a possible D gene (6 bases). The origin of this receptor is a human donor in good health. Some libraries in this study had Jurkat cell RNA spiked in. The CDR3 reads CASRRQDGTDKQYF. CDR3 bases: TGTGCCAGCAGGCGACAGGACGGTACAGATAAGCAGTATTTT.